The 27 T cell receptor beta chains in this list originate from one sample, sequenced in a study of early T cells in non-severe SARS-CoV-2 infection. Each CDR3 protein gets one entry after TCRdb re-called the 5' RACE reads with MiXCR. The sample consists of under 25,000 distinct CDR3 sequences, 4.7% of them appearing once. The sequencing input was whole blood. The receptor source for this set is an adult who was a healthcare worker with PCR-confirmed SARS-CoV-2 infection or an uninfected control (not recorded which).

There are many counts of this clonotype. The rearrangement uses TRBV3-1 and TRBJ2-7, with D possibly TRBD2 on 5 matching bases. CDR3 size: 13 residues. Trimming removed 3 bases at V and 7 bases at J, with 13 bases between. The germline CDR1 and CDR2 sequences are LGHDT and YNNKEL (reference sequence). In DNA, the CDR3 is TGTGCCAGCAGCCAGGTCCTGACGGGAGAGCAGTACTTC. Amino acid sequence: CASSQVLTGEQYF.

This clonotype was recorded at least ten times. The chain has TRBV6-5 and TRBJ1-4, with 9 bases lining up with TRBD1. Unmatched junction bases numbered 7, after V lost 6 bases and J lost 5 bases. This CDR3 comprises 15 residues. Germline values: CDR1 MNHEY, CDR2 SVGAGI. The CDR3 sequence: CASSPTGTGNEKLFF. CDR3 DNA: TGTGCCAGCAGCCCAACCGGGACAGGGAATGAAAAACTGTTTTTT.

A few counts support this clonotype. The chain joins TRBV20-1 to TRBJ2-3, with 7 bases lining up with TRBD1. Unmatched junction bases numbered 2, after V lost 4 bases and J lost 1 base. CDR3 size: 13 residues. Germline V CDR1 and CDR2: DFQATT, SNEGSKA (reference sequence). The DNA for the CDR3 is TGCAGTGCTAACGACAGGGGCACAGATACGCAGTATTTT. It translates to CSANDRGTDTQYF.

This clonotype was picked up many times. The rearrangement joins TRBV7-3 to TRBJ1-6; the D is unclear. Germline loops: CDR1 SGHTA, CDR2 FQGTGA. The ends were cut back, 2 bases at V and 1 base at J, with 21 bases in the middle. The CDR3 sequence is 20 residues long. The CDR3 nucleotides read TGTGCCAGCAGCTTAGATGGGCGGTTGGCCCCAAGGTCCTATAATTCACCCCTCCACTTT. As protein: CASSLDGRLAPRSYNSPLHF.

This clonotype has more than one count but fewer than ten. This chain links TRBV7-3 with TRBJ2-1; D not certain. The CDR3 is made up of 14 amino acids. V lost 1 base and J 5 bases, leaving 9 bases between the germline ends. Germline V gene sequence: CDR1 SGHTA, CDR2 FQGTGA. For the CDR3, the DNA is TGTGCCAGCAGCTTAAATAGCCGAGACAATGAGCAGTTCTTC. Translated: CASSLNSRDNEQFF.

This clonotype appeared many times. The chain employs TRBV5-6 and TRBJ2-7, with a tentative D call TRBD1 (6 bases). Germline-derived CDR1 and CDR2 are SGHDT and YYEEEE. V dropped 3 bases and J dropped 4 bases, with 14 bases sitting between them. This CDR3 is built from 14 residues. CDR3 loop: CASSSRTGRYEQYF. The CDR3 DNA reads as TGTGCCAGCAGCTCTCGAACAGGGCGGTACGAGCAGTACTTC.

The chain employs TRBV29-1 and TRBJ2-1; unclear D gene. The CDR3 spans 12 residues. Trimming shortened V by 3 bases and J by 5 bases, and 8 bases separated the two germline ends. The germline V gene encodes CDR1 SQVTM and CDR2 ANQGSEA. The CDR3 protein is CSVEIGNNEQFF. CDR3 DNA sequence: TGCAGCGTTGAGATCGGTAACAATGAGCAGTTCTTC.

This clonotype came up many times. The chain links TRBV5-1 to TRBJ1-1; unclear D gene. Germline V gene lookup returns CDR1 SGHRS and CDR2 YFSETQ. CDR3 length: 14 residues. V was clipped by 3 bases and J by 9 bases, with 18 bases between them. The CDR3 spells CASSSDTAMGKAFF. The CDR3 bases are TGCGCCAGCAGCTCCGATACAGCGATGGGGAAAGCTTTCTTT.

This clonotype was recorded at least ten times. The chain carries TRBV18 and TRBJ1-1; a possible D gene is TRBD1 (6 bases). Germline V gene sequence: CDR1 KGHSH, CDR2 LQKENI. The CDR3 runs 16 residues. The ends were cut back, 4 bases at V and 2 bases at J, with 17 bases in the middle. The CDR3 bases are TGTGCCAGCTCACTTGCCGCTGCGGGGGCCAACACTGAAGCTTTCTTT. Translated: CASSLAAAGANTEAFF.

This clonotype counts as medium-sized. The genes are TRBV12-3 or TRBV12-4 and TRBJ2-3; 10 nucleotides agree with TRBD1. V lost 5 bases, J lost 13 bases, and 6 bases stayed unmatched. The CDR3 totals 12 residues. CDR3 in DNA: TGTGCCAGCAGTACAGACAGGGGGCGGGAGTATTTT. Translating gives CASSTDRGREYF.

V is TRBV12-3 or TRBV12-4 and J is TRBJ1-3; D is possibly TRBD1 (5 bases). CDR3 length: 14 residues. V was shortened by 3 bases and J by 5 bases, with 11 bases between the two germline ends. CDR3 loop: CASSFRVWRNTIYF. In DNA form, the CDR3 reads TGTGCCAGCAGTTTCAGGGTTTGGAGAAACACCATATATTTT.

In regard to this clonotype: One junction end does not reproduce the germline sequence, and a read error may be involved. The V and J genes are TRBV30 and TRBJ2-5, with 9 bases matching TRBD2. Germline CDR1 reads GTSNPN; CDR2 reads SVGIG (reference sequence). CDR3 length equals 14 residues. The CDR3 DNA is TGTGCCTGGAGCCCGGGACTAGCTCAAGAGACCCGGTACTTC. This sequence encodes CAWSPGLAQETRYF.

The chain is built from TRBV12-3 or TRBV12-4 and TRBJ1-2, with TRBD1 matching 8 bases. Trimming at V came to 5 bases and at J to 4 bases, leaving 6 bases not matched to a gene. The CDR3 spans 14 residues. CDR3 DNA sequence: TGTGCCAGCAGTACCCAGGGGGCAGGCTATGGCTACACCTTC. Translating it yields CASSTQGAGYGYTF.

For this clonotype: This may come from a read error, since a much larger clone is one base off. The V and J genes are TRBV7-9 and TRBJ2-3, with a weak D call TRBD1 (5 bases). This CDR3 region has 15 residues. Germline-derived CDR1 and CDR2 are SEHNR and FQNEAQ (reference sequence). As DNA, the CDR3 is TGTACCAGCAGCTTTGGAATGACAGACACAGATACGCAGTATTTT. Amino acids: CTSSFGMTDTDTQYF. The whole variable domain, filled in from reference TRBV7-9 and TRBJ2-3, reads DTGVSQNPRHKITKRGQNVTFRCDPISEHNRLYWYRQTLGQGPEFLTYFQNEAQLEKSRLLSDRFSAERPKGSFSTLEIQRTEQGDSAMYLCTSSFGMTDTDTQYFGPGTRLTVL.

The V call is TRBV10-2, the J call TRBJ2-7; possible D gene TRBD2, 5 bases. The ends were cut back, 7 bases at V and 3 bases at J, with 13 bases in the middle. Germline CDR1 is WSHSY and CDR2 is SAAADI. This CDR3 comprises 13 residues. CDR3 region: CASTGSYYYEQYF. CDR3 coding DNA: TGCGCCAGCACGGGGTCCTACTACTACGAGCAGTACTTC.

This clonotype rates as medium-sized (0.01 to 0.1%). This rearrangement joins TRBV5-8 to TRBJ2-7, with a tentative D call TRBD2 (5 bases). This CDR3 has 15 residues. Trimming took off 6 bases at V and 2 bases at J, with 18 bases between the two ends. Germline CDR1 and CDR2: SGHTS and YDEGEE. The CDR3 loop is CASILTRAGAYEQYF. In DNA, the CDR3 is TGTGCCAGCATCCTCACTAGGGCCGGGGCCTACGAGCAGTACTTC. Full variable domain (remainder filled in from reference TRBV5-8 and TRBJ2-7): EAGVTQSPTHLIKTRGQQATLRCSPISGHTSVYWYQQALGLGLQFLLWYDEGEERNRGNFPPRFSGRQFPNYSSELNVNALELEDSALYLCASILTRAGAYEQYFGPGTRLTVT.

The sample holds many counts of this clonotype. The CDR3 DNA reads TGTGCCAGCAGCGTAGGACCGGACGGTGACGAGCAGTACTTC. Translated, it gives CASSVGPDGDEQYF. The rearrangement joins TRBV9 to TRBJ2-7; D unclear. The CDR3 has 14 amino acids. V dropped 0 bases and J dropped 5 bases, with 12 bases sitting between them. CDR1 is SGDLS and CDR2 is YYNGEE in the germline V gene.

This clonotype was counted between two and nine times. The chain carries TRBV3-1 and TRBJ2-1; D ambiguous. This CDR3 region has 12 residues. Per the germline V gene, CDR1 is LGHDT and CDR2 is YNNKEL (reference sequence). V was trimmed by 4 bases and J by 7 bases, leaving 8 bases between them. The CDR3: CASSRMINEQFF. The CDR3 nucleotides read TGTGCCAGCAGCCGCATGATAAATGAGCAGTTCTTC.

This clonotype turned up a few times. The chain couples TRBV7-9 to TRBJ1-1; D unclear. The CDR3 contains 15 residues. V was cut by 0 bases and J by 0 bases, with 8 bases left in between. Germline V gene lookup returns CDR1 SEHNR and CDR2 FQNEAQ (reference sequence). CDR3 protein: CASSLAGFMNTEAFF. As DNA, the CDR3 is TGTGCCAGCAGCTTAGCTGGGTTCATGAACACTGAAGCTTTCTTT.

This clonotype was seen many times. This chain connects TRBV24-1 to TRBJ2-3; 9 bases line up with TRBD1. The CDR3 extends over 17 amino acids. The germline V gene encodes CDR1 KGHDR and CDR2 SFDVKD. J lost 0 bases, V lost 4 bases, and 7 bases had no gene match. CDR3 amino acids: CATSDPVGQGSTDTQYF. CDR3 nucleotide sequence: TGTGCCACCAGTGACCCCGTAGGACAGGGGAGCACAGATACGCAGTATTTT.

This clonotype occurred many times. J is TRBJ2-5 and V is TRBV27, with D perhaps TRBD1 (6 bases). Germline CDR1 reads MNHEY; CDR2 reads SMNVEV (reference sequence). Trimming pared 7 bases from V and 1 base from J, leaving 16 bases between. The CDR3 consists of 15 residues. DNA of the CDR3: TGTGCCAGCAAGGACAGTTATTGGCCCCAAGAGACCCAGTACTTC. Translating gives CASKDSYWPQETQYF.

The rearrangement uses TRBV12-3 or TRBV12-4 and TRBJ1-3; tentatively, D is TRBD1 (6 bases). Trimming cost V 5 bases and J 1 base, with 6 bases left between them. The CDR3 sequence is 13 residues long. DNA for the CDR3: TGTGCCAGCAGTACAGGGTCTGGAAACACCATATATTTT. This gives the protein CASSTGSGNTIYF.

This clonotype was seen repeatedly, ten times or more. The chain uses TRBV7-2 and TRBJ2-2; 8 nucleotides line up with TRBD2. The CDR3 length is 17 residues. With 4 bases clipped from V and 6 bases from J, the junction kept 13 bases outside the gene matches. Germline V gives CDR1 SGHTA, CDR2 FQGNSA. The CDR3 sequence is CASSSIPYRGGAGELFF. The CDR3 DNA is TGTGCCAGCAGCTCTATACCCTACCGGGGGGGAGCCGGGGAGCTGTTTTTT.

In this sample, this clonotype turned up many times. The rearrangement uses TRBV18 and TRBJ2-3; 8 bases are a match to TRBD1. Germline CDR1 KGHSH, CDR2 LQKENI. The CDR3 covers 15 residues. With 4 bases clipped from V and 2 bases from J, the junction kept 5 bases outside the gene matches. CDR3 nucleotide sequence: TGTGCCAGCTCACGCAGGGGGCTTTCCACAGATACGCAGTATTTT. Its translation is CASSRRGLSTDTQYF.

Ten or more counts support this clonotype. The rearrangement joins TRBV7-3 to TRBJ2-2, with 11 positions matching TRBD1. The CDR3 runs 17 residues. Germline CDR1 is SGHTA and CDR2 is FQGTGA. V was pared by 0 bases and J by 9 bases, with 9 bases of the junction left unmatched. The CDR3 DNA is TGTGCCAGCAGCTTAACACCACCGGGACAGGGGGAGCGGGAGCTGTTTTTT. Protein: CASSLTPPGQGERELFF.

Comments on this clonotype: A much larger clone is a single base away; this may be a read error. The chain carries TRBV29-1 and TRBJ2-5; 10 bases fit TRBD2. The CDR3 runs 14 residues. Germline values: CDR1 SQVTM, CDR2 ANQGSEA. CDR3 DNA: TGCAGCGTTGAGCTAGCGGGGGTCGGGGTGACCCTGTACTTC. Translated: CSVELAGVGVTLYF.

The CDR3 loop reads CALYGDLLPQHF. CDR3 nucleotide sequence: TGTGCGTTATACGGGGACTTGTTGCCCCAGCATTTT. This chain links TRBV24-1 with TRBJ1-5; weak D call: TRBD1 (5 bases). CDR1 and CDR2 (germline): KGHDR, SFDVKD. This CDR3 contains 12 residues.